This passage covers 8 T cell receptor beta chains from one sample sequenced in a study of blood T cell repertoires in COVID-19. Sequenced by immunoSEQ multiplex PCR; TCRdb stores in-frame clones only, minus some. The data contain about 170,000 clones, approximately 80% of them singletons. Sequencing used peripheral blood. The source is a woman in her sixties with acute or convalescent COVID-19.

The rearrangement uses TRBV5-4 and TRBJ1-5; 9 nucleotides match TRBD1. This CDR3 region has 16 residues. V shed 0 bases and J 0 bases; nucleotides not matched to a gene: 1. CDR1 is SGHNT and CDR2 is YYREEE in the germline V gene (reference sequence). This CDR3 is CASSLGGQGSNQPQHF. The CDR3 DNA reads TGTGCCAGCAGCTTGGGGGGACAGGGTAGCAATCAGCCCCAGCATTTT.

The J gene is TRBJ2-3, the V gene TRBV9; D not resolved. V was cut by 1 base and J by 0 bases, with 12 bases left in between. This CDR3 spans 16 amino acids. Germline V CDR1 and CDR2: SGDLS, YYNGEE. The DNA for the CDR3 is TGTGCCAGCAGCGTAATTGGTCAGGTGAGCACAGATACGCAGTATTTT. It yields the protein CASSVIGQVSTDTQYF. Based on the CDR3 plus reference TRBV9 and TRBJ2-3, the full variable domain is DSGVTQTPKHLITATGQRVTLRCSPRSGDLSVYWYQQSLDQGLQFLIQYYNGEERAKGNILERFSAQQFPDLHSELNLSSLELGDSALYFCASSVIGQVSTDTQYFGPGTRLTVL.

This clone was detected only a few times. The V call is TRBV7-9, the J call TRBJ1-2; D not certain. Germline lookup yields CDR1 SEHNR and CDR2 FQNEAQ (reference sequence). V lost 5 bases and J lost 7, with 11 bases in between. The CDR3 is made up of 12 amino acids. Here the CDR3 reads CASSPGGSGYTF. Written as DNA, the CDR3 is TGTGCCAGCAGCCCCGGAGGGTCTGGCTACACCTTC. Looking up the rest from reference TRBV7-9 and TRBJ1-2 gives the full variable domain: DTGVSQNPRHKITKRGQNVTFRCDPISEHNRLYWYRQTLGQGPEFLTYFQNEAQLEKSRLLSDRFSAERPKGSFSTLEIQRTEQGDSAMYLCASSPGGSGYTFGSGTRLTVV.

This clone is a singleton in its sample. This chain uses TRBV12-3 or TRBV12-4 with TRBJ1-1, with D possibly matching TRBD1 (5 bases). CDR3 length: 13 residues. Trimming cost V 6 bases and J 0 bases, with 8 bases left between them. The CDR3 loop reads CASRDTLNTEAFF. CDR3 nucleotides: TGTGCCAGCAGGGACACCCTGAACACTGAAGCTTTCTTT.

This chain links TRBV15 with TRBJ1-4; 8 nucleotides agree with TRBD1. Germline CDR1 is LNHNV and CDR2 is YYDKDF (reference sequence). This CDR3 comprises 12 residues. V lost 2 bases and J lost 17; bases outside the gene matches: 7. Here the CDR3 reads CATSRPGQEGFF. CDR3 sequence (DNA): TGTGCCACCAGCAGACCGGGACAGGAGGGATTTTTT.

The CDR3 region is CASSPTAYNEQFF. In DNA form, the CDR3 reads TGTGCCAGCAGCCCGACAGCCTACAATGAGCAGTTCTTC. V gene TRBV7-3 combines with J gene TRBJ2-1, with a weak D call TRBD1 (5 bases). V was trimmed by 5 bases and J by 2 bases, leaving 7 bases between them. Germline V lookup: CDR1 SGHTA, CDR2 FQGTGA. The CDR3 has 13 amino acids.

The chain recombines TRBV6-6 with TRBJ2-3; possible D gene TRBD1, 6 bases. Between the trimmed V and J ends, which lost 5 bases and 3 bases, there was a span of 21 bases. Germline V lookup: CDR1 MNHNY, CDR2 SVGAGI (reference sequence). The CDR3 is 17 residues long. The CDR3 loop reads CASSQLLIQGLTDTQYF. The CDR3 region has the DNA TGTGCCAGCAGTCAACTACTGATACAGGGTTTGACAGATACGCAGTATTTT.

The V gene is TRBV6-1, the J gene TRBJ1-5; D perhaps matches TRBD1 (6 bases). CDR3 size: 14 residues. Germline lookup yields CDR1 MNHNS and CDR2 SASEGT. V dropped 3 bases and J dropped 16 bases, with 22 bases sitting between them. The chain's CDR3 is CASSEGLGGAATHF. For the CDR3, the DNA is TGTGCCAGCAGTGAGGGCTTAGGGGGGGCCGCGACCCATTTT.